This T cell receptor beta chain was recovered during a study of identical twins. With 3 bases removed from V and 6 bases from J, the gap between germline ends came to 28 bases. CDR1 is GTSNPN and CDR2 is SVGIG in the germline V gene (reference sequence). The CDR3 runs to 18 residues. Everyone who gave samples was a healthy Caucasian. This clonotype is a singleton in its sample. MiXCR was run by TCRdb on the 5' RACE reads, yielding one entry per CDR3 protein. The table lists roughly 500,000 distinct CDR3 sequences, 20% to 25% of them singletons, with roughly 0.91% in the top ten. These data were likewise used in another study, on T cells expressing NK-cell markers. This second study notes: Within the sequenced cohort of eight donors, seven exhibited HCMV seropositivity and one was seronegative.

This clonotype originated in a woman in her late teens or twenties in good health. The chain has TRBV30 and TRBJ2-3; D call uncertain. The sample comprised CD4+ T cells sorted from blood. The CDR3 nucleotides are TGTGCCTGGAGCTACCGGGTGTGTCTACACCTACTCTTGGATACGCAGTATTTT. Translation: CAWSYRVCLHLLLDTQYF. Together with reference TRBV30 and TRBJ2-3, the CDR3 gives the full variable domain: SQTIHQWPATLVQPVGSPLSLECTVEGTSNPNLYWYRQAAGRGLQLLFYSVGIGQISSEVPQNLSASRPQDRQFILSSKKLLLSDSGFYLCAWSYRVCLHLLLDTQYFGPGTRLTVL.